Below, one T cell receptor beta chain is given with its context. Its antigen is still unknown. Each CD8+ T cell subset was flow-sorted in triplicate, and some 310,000 cells per subset were placed directly into RLT lysis buffer. To keep memory contaminants out, a stringent definition of naive CD8+ T cells was applied: CD45RO-CCR7+CD27+CD95-. Peripheral blood mononuclear cells were isolated from buffy coats using standard density gradient centrifugation. A FACSAria III was used to flow-sort naive CXCR3-negative and CXCR3-positive CD8+ T cells. Total RNA was extracted from sorted cells with an RNeasy Mini Kit. The sequencer listed for this sample is NextSeq 550. The Human TCR Profiling Kit (MiLaboratory) was used to prepare UMI-labeled 5' RACE TRB cDNA libraries. The full amount of extracted RNA was used for cDNA synthesis, and the full amount of resulting cDNA was used for PCR amplification. Libraries were prepared in parallel using an identical number of PCR cycles. Turning to the authors' computational methods: MIGEC and MiXCR extracted about 48,000 +/- 9,800 unique UMI-labeled TRB cDNA molecules per library, requiring at least two reads per UMI. On average, roughly 40,000 +/- 10,000 functional in-frame TRB CDR3 nucleotide clonotypes lacking stop codons were found per library. After downsampling to 5000 UMI-labeled TRB molecules per sample, diversity metrics such as normalized Shannon-Wiener and Chao1 were calculated in VDJtools. VDJtools computed clonotype-size-weighted physicochemical properties of the central five CDR3 residues: interaction energy, strength, volume and Kidera factor 4. Each entry corresponds to one CDR3 protein sequence from reads that TCRdb reprocessed, and DNA is not given. Clone size and V and J calls follow TCRdb, not the original study. The data table for this sample lists 150,000 to 160,000 distinct CDR3 sequences. The ten top clones hold less than 0.55% of the sample.

The data were obtained in a study of CXCR3-negative and CXCR3-positive naive CD8 T cells (dated 2019 in TCRdb). For context, the study as a whole: In total, around 140 million TRB reads were obtained, corresponding to roughly 1.5 +/- 0.3 million reads per library. Diversity and physicochemical repertoire analyses covered some ten donors pooled from two independent experiments. TRBV-TRBJ cluster analysis included naive subsets from a handful of donors and memory cells from 3 donors.

Overall results and qualifications from the work: Freshly isolated PBMCs were used for most assays because CXCR3 expression went down partially after cryopreservation. Comparably high repertoire diversity was found in both naive subsets, whereas much lower repertoire diversity was found in memory CD8+ T cells. TRB CDR3s from CXCR3-positive naive cells showed higher hydrophobicity (lower Kidera factor 4), lower energy, and higher strength and volume indices than CXCR3-negative naive cells. Within the same donor, TRBV-TRBJ usage looked similar between naive CXCR3-negative and CXCR3-positive cells, but memory cells had distinct patterns. Surface CD5, linked to self-reactivity in mice, was comparable between naive subsets; TCR interaction strength was therefore also inferred from TRB CDR3 physicochemical properties.

The CDR3 sequence holds 15 residues, the cysteine and phenylalanine included. Only the protein is on record. The germline V gene encodes CDR1 WNHNN and CDR2 SYGVQD (reference sequence). This clonotype was sampled from a human donor in good health. Some clones in this sample may be carry-over from other donors' samples. The receptor chain draws on TRBV10-1 and TRBJ2-3; absent DNA, TCRdb's TRBD1 call cannot be checked. Sequencing was carried out using naive CXCR3+ CD8+ T cells from blood. The sample's cell subset or site label, decoded: CD45RO-CCR7+CD27+CD95- naive CD8+ T cells expressing CXCR3 (TNR3+). The CDR3 corresponds to CASLTQGKSTDTQYF.